The 32 T cell receptor beta chains below all came from one sample that was sequenced in a study of shared clonotypes between healthy human individuals. This table comes from immunoSEQ multiplex PCR, and its TCRdb copy is limited to in-frame clones, with some not included. The table records hundreds of thousands of clones, 90% to 96% of them present only once. Sequenced input: naive CD4+ T cells sorted from blood. Subset reported: CD45RA+ positively selected. Receptors were obtained from a woman aged 25 to 39 in good health.

J is TRBJ2-5 and V is TRBV15; D remains ambiguous. The CDR3 has 14 residues. Germline V gene data show CDR1 as LNHNV and CDR2 as YYDKDF (reference sequence). With 0 bases removed from V and 2 bases from J, the gap between germline ends came to 7 bases. The CDR3 is CATSRDLGQETQYF. The CDR3 bases are TGTGCCACCAGCAGAGATCTGGGGCAAGAGACCCAGTACTTC.

Only one count was recorded for this clone. The J gene is TRBJ2-5, the V gene TRBV19; D is ambiguous. CDR1 is LNHDA, CDR2 SQIVND, per germline (reference sequence). The V and J ends lost 5 bases and 4 bases respectively, with 11 bases between them. This CDR3 contains 13 residues. The CDR3 sequence: CASSQQAAETQYF. CDR3 in DNA: TGTGCCAGTAGTCAGCAGGCAGCAGAGACCCAGTACTTC.

This chain joins TRBV9 and TRBJ1-3; 11 nucleotides agree with TRBD1. The ends lost 2 bases at V and 3 bases at J; junction bases unmatched: 7. Per germline, CDR1 SGDLS and CDR2 YYNGEE. The CDR3 totals 17 residues. CDR3 amino acids: CASSVRGQGAVGNTIYF. The DNA for the CDR3 is TGTGCCAGCAGCGTTAGAGGACAGGGGGCGGTTGGAAACACCATATATTTT.

The rearrangement joins TRBV5-4 to TRBJ2-7; tentatively, D is TRBD2 (5 bases). The CDR3 extends over 14 amino acids. Germline CDR1 SGHNT, CDR2 YYREEE (reference sequence). V lost 2 bases to trimming and J lost 0 bases, with 9 bases between them. The CDR3 DNA sequence: TGTGCCAGCAGCTTTCCCGGGGACTCCTACGAGCAGTACTTC. It encodes CASSFPGDSYEQYF.

This rearrangement joins TRBV5-1 to TRBJ2-1; 10 bases fit TRBD2. V dropped 5 bases and J dropped 4; count of bases not matched to a gene: 6. Germline-derived CDR1 and CDR2 are SGHRS and YFSETQ. The CDR3 runs 15 residues. The CDR3 region has the DNA TGCGCCAGCAGTCATACTAGCGGGATATACAATGAGCAGTTCTTC. It is translated as CASSHTSGIYNEQFF.

The chain employs TRBV2 and TRBJ2-4; D ambiguous. CDR3 length: 16 amino acids. Germline CDR1 SNHLY, CDR2 FYNNEI. Trimming pared 5 bases from V and 0 bases from J, leaving 14 bases between. Written as DNA, the CDR3 is TGTGCCAGCAGTCTACAGCGCGCGCTAGCCAAAAACATTCAGTACTTC. It translates to CASSLQRALAKNIQYF.

This chain uses TRBV7-2 with TRBJ2-7; D possibly corresponds to TRBD2 (5 bases). Per the germline V gene, CDR1 is SGHTA and CDR2 is FQGNSA. The V gene lost 4 bases and the J gene lost 0 bases, with 16 bases spanning the gap. This CDR3 is 16 amino acids long. DNA for the CDR3: TGTGCCAGCAGCTACGGTGGCGGGTCTGTCTCCTACGAGCAGTACTTC. This codes for CASSYGGGSVSYEQYF.

V and J are TRBV18 and TRBJ1-3; 7 bases are shared with TRBD1. Germline lookup yields CDR1 KGHSH and CDR2 LQKENI. The CDR3 runs to 14 residues. The V gene end was trimmed by 4 bases and the J gene end by 1 base; junction bases not matched to a gene: 1. The DNA for the CDR3 is TGTGCCAGCTCACTACAGGGGTCTGGAAACACCATATATTTT. This sequence encodes CASSLQGSGNTIYF.

V gene TRBV10-2 combines with J gene TRBJ2-7; D remains ambiguous. The CDR3 contains 17 residues. Germline-derived CDR1 and CDR2 are WSHSY and SAAADI. The V and J ends lost 3 bases and 0 bases respectively, with 18 bases between them. The CDR3 coding sequence is TGCGCCAGCAGTGATGTGATGGCGCTCTTGAGCTCCTACGAGCAGTACTTC. Residues: CASSDVMALLSSYEQYF.

This clone appeared a single time. The rearrangement joins TRBV11-2 to TRBJ2-3; D unresolved. Germline loops: CDR1 SGHAT, CDR2 FQNNGV. The V end was cut by 1 base, the J end by 0 bases, with 5 bases between. The CDR3 contains 14 residues. CDR3 sequence: CASSLVYSTDTQYF. The CDR3 DNA reads as TGTGCCAGCAGCTTAGTTTATAGCACAGATACGCAGTATTTT.

The chain carries TRBV29-1 and TRBJ2-5; TRBD2 matches 8 bases. The CDR3 runs 12 residues. Germline V gene sequence: CDR1 SQVTM, CDR2 ANQGSEA. V shed 7 bases and J 11 bases; nucleotides not matched to a gene: 12. CDR3 residues: CSASGLAGEQYF. CDR3 bases: TGCAGCGCCTCCGGACTAGCAGGAGAGCAGTACTTC.

The chain combines TRBV15 with TRBJ2-1, with 9 bases matching TRBD2. CDR3 length equals 16 residues. The germline V gene has CDR1 LNHNV and CDR2 YYDKDF (reference sequence). V lost 0 bases to trimming and J lost 7 bases; unmatched junction nucleotides: 7. CDR3 region: CATSRDLSGRWNEQFF. DNA for the CDR3: TGTGCCACCAGCAGAGATCTTAGCGGGAGATGGAATGAGCAGTTCTTC.

V usage is TRBV28 and J usage is TRBJ2-7; D gene ambiguous. Trimming took 7 bases from V and 3 from J, leaving 16 bases between them. This CDR3 has 14 residues. Per germline, CDR1 MDHEN and CDR2 SYDVKM. As DNA, the CDR3 is TGTGCCAGCATCCCAGGCAAGCAGCGCTACGAGCAGTACTTC. Encoded protein: CASIPGKQRYEQYF.

The rearrangement uses TRBV19 and TRBJ2-5; D is unclear. Trimming pared 7 bases from V and 4 bases from J, leaving 13 bases between. CDR1 is LNHDA and CDR2 is SQIVND in the germline V gene (reference sequence). CDR3 size: 13 residues. The CDR3 bases are TGTGCCAGTACTTCAGGACGTGGAGAGACCCAGTACTTC. As protein: CASTSGRGETQYF.

The rearrangement uses TRBV4-1 and TRBJ1-6, with D unresolved. CDR3 size: 17 residues. V lost 1 base to trimming and J lost 10 bases, with 20 bases between them. Per the germline V gene, CDR1 is MGHRA and CDR2 is YSYEKL. The CDR3 spells CASSQGLVYGLGSPLHF. Here the CDR3 DNA reads TGCGCCAGCAGCCAAGGTTTGGTGTATGGCCTCGGCTCACCCCTCCACTTT.

The chain is built from TRBV4-1 and TRBJ2-7; 10 bases are a match to TRBD2. Trimming at V came to 1 base and at J to 4 bases, leaving 4 bases not matched to a gene. The CDR3 is 15 amino acids. The germline V gene has CDR1 MGHRA and CDR2 YSYEKL. The CDR3 bases are TGCGCCAGCAGCCAAGTCACTAGCGGGGTTTACGAGCAGTACTTC. Protein product: CASSQVTSGVYEQYF.

The chain links TRBV10-1 to TRBJ1-4, with a weak D call TRBD1 (5 bases). V lost 8 bases and J 10 bases, leaving 14 bases between the germline ends. Germline CDR1 is WNHNN and CDR2 is SYGVQD (reference sequence). The CDR3 has 12 amino acids. Here the CDR3 reads CASRRGDGKLFF. CDR3 sequence (DNA): TGCGCCAGCCGACGCGGGGACGGAAAACTGTTTTTT.

The genes are TRBV19 and TRBJ1-1, with TRBD1 matching 9 bases. This CDR3 has 16 amino acids. CDR1 is LNHDA, CDR2 SQIVND, per germline (reference sequence). Trimming at V came to 3 bases and at J to 4 bases, leaving 9 bases not matched to a gene. The CDR3 nucleotides read TGTGCCAGTAGTATTGAACAGGGGGCGGTTAGCACTGAAGCTTTCTTT. As protein: CASSIEQGAVSTEAFF. Looking up the rest from reference TRBV19 and TRBJ1-1 gives the full variable domain: DGGITQSPKYLFRKEGQNVTLSCEQNLNHDAMYWYRQDPGQGLRLIYYSQIVNDFQKGDIAEGYSVSREKKESFPLTVTSAQKNPTAFYLCASSIEQGAVSTEAFFGQGTRLTVV.

V and J are TRBV4-1 and TRBJ2-7, with D perhaps assigned TRBD1 or TRBD2 (5 bases each). CDR3 length: 14 residues. V was clipped by 4 bases and J by 9 bases, with 19 bases between them. In germline, CDR1 is MGHRA, CDR2 YSYEKL. This CDR3 reads CASSPHQGDVGQYF. The CDR3 DNA reads as TGCGCCAGCAGCCCTCATCAGGGAGACGTTGGGCAGTACTTC.

The J gene is TRBJ2-7, the V gene TRBV5-1; 13 bases agree with TRBD2. The CDR3 is 15 amino acids. The junction had 8 bases not matched to a gene; V was cut back by 4 bases and J by 7 bases. Looked up from germline, CDR1 is SGHRS and CDR2 is YFSETQ. The DNA for the CDR3 is TGCGCCAGCAGCCCACTAGCGGGAGGGCCTCGGGAGCAGTACTTC. Amino acids: CASSPLAGGPREQYF.

The chain has TRBV7-9 and TRBJ2-3; a weak D match, TRBD2 (7 bases). Trimming removed 11 bases at V and 2 bases at J, with 20 bases between. CDR3 length equals 15 residues. Looked up from germline, CDR1 is SEHNR and CDR2 is FQNEAQ (reference sequence). CDR3 sequence (DNA): TGTGCCCTACAAGGGGGGGGCAGGGACACAGATACGCAGTATTTT. Translation gives CALQGGGRDTDTQYF.

The chain employs TRBV10-3 and TRBJ1-6; no firm D call. Trimming removed 0 bases from V and 7 bases from J, with 7 bases in between. The CDR3 contains 14 residues. CDR1 ENHRY and CDR2 SYGVKD come from the germline V gene. The CDR3 loop is CAISESEGNSPLHF. The CDR3 DNA reads TGTGCCATCAGTGAGTCCGAAGGAAATTCACCCCTCCACTTT.

This chain joins TRBV7-3 and TRBJ2-7; 12 nucleotides match TRBD1. Germline values: CDR1 SGHTA, CDR2 FQGTGA. The trim removed 6 bases at V and 3 bases at J, leaving 15 bases unmatched. This CDR3 comprises 18 residues. Here the CDR3 reads CASSSLRDRGRSGYEQYF. CDR3 nucleotides: TGTGCCAGCAGTTCCCTTCGGGACAGGGGGCGATCAGGCTACGAGCAGTACTTC.

In this sample, this clone turned up a few times. CDR3 in amino acids: CSAAQGITEAFF. Here the CDR3 DNA reads TGCAGCGCTGCACAGGGGATCACTGAAGCTTTCTTT. The V call is TRBV29-1, the J call TRBJ1-1; TRBD1 matches at 7 bases. The V gene's germline CDR1 is SQVTM and CDR2 ANQGSEA. V shed 7 bases, J shed 4 bases, and the junction held 6 bases outside the gene matches. This CDR3 spans 12 amino acids. The full variable domain, its missing parts supplied by reference TRBV29-1 and TRBJ1-1, is SAVISQKPSRDICQRGTSLTIQCQVDSQVTMMFWYRQQPGQSLTLIATANQGSEATYESGFVIDKFPISRPNLTFSTLTVSNMSPEDSSIYLCSAAQGITEAFFGQGTRLTVV.

The rearrangement uses TRBV7-2 and TRBJ2-3; no reliable D call. The CDR3 contains 14 residues. V shed 5 bases and J shed 8 bases, with 17 bases lying between them. Looked up from germline, CDR1 is SGHTA and CDR2 is FQGNSA. The CDR3 sequence: CASSPRRARGTQYF. CDR3 bases: TGTGCCAGCAGCCCCCGTAGGGCTAGAGGTACGCAGTATTTT.

The chain has TRBV7-8 and TRBJ2-6; D call uncertain. Trimming removed 1 base from V and 0 bases from J, with 7 bases in between. Per the germline V gene, CDR1 is SGHVS and CDR2 is FQNEAQ. The CDR3 has 16 amino acids. This chain's CDR3 is CASSLDNYSGANVLTF. CDR3 coding DNA: TGTGCCAGCAGCTTAGATAACTACTCTGGGGCCAACGTCCTGACTTTC.

The rearrangement links TRBV20-1 to TRBJ2-5; D ambiguous. The J call may not be correct, given that the DNA end is closer to TRBJ2-7. CDR3 size: 10 residues. In germline, CDR1 is DFQATT, CDR2 SNEGSKA (reference sequence). CDR3 residues: CSARRHEQYF. In nucleotides, the CDR3 is TGCAGTGCTAGAAGGCACGAGCAGTACTTC.

The chain links TRBV6-5 to TRBJ2-1, with 13 nucleotides matching TRBD2. V lost 3 bases, J lost 7 bases, and 6 bases stayed unmatched. Germline CDR1 MNHEY, CDR2 SVGAGI. The CDR3 spans 16 residues. The CDR3 spells CASSYRLAGGRNEQFF. CDR3 DNA sequence: TGTGCCAGCAGTTATCGACTAGCGGGAGGTAGAAATGAGCAGTTCTTC.

The chain links TRBV10-1 to TRBJ1-1; no definite D call. The germline V gene encodes CDR1 WNHNN and CDR2 SYGVQD (reference sequence). The CDR3 is 13 amino acids. V was shortened by 2 bases and J by 2 bases, with 6 bases between the two germline ends. CDR3 DNA: TGCGCCAGCAGTGAGGCGGAAAACACTGAAGCTTTCTTT. It translates to CASSEAENTEAFF.

This clone was seen more than once but under ten times. This chain links TRBV7-6 with TRBJ2-7, with D possibly TRBD2 on 6 matching bases. V shed 0 bases and J shed 6 bases, with 6 bases lying between them. CDR1 SGHVS and CDR2 FNYEAQ come from the germline V gene. This CDR3 comprises 12 residues. CDR3 in amino acids: CASSLAGGEQYF. Here the CDR3 DNA reads TGTGCCAGCAGCTTAGCGGGGGGCGAGCAGTACTTC.

V usage is TRBV27 and J usage is TRBJ2-5; perhaps TRBD1 as D (6 bases). Between the trimmed V and J ends, which lost 11 bases and 3 bases, there was a span of 22 bases. CDR1 and CDR2 (germline): MNHEY, SMNVEV (reference sequence). The CDR3 runs 15 residues. The CDR3 here is CAGVDPGQKEETQYF. The CDR3 region has the DNA TGTGCCGGCGTCGACCCGGGACAAAAAGAAGAGACCCAGTACTTC.

The V call is TRBV15, the J call TRBJ1-4; D not resolved. Germline assignment: CDR1 LNHNV and CDR2 YYDKDF (reference sequence). The V and J ends lost 1 base and 7 bases respectively, with 19 bases between them. The CDR3 runs to 17 residues. CDR3 bases: TGTGCCACCAGCAGAGTACCATCAGCGTTAGTAACTGAAAAACTGTTTTTT. Protein: CATSRVPSALVTEKLFF.